This T cell receptor beta chain comes out of a study of cytomegalovirus exposure and HLA in healthy donors. Study as a whole: Sequencing of approximately 190 million T cells in an earlier analysis found 120 million or so unique TCR beta sequences.

General study points: Most likely, a cluster of highly shared sequence variants arose as a sequencing artifact.

The primer mix had 60 Vbeta and 13 Jbeta primers. Some clones are missing from TCRdb's copy, which holds only in-frame ones; the method was immunoSEQ multiplex PCR. The table shows about 200,000 clones, with around 79% occurring only once. In its sample, this clone was seen a few times. Its antigen is unknown. This sequence originates from a woman between 25 and 40 years old in good health and CMV-seropositive. The sequencing sample was made of PBMCs.

CDR3 protein: CASSPRQASGEQFF. CDR3 sequence (DNA): TGTGCCAGCAGCCCAAGACAGGCCTCGGGTGAGCAGTTCTTC. The chain links TRBV7-2 to TRBJ2-1, with D possibly TRBD1 on 6 matching bases. There are 14 residues in the CDR3. The V end lost 5 bases, the J end lost 9 bases, and 17 bases lay between the germline ends. Germline CDR1 and CDR2: SGHTA and FQGNSA.